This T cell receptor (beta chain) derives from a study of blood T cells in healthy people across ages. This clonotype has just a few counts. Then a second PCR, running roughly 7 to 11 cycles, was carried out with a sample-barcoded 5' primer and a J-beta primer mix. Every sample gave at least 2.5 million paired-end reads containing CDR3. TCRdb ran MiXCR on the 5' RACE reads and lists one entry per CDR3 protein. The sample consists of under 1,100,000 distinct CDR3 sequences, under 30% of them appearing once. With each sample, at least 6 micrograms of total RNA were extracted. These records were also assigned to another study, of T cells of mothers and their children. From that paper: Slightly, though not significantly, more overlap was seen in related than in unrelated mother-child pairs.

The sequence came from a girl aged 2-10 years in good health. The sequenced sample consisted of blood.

In DNA form, the CDR3 reads TGTGCCAGCAGCTTTTTGGTAGCGGGGGGGGAAGAGACCCAGTACTTC. Translating gives CASSFLVAGGEETQYF. This chain connects TRBV7-2 to TRBJ2-5, with 11 bases identical to TRBD2. The J segment lost 3 bases and the V segment lost 3 bases, leaving 6 bases of the junction unmatched. The CDR3 spans 16 residues. Per the germline V gene, CDR1 is SGHTA and CDR2 is FQGNSA.